What follows are 25 T cell receptor beta chains derived from one specimen sequenced in a study of Tregs in tolerant kidney transplant recipients. Assay used: immunoSEQ multiplex PCR; TCRdb lists only in-frame clones, some missing. The sample holds about 83,000 clones, about 98% seen once. The sequencing used CD4+ T cells from blood, collected before the transplant. Receptor source: a human donor who received a combined kidney and bone marrow transplant.

The chain employs TRBV5-8 and TRBJ2-7, with TRBD1 as a possible D gene (6 bases). Trimming shortened V by 4 bases and J by 4 bases, and 15 bases separated the two germline ends. CDR3 length: 14 residues. CDR1 SGHTS and CDR2 YDEGEE come from the germline V gene. CDR3 loop: CASSPRTENYEQYF. The CDR3, as DNA: TGTGCCAGCAGCCCGAGGACAGAAAATTACGAGCAGTACTTC.

The rearrangement uses TRBV5-1 and TRBJ2-5; TRBD2 aligns across 8 bases. CDR1 is SGHRS and CDR2 is YFSETQ in the germline V gene. CDR3 length: 17 residues. V lost 3 bases and J lost 2; bases outside the gene matches: 12. CDR3 protein: CASSSWKASGSQETQYF. The CDR3 DNA reads TGCGCCAGCAGCTCATGGAAGGCTAGCGGGTCTCAAGAGACCCAGTACTTC.

This clone was picked up a small number of times. This chain uses TRBV30 with TRBJ2-7; D not certain. The germline CDR1 and CDR2 sequences are GTSNPN and SVGIG (reference sequence). The germline V and J ends were trimmed by 0 bases and 0 bases, with 3 bases remaining between them. CDR3 length: 12 residues. CDR3 sequence reads: CAWSVSSYEQYF. The CDR3, as DNA: TGTGCCTGGAGTGTGAGCTCCTACGAGCAGTACTTC.

The CDR3 sequence is CASSPLGRGSNQPQHF. The DNA for the CDR3 is TGCGCCAGCAGCCCCCTCGGTCGGGGGAGCAATCAGCCCCAGCATTTT. The chain is built from TRBV4-1 and TRBJ1-5, with D perhaps TRBD1 (5 bases). The CDR3 runs 16 residues. V lost 4 bases to trimming and J lost 1 base, with 14 bases between them. The germline CDR1 and CDR2 sequences are MGHRA and YSYEKL.

This chain links TRBV9 with TRBJ2-2; a weak D match, TRBD1 (6 bases). In germline, CDR1 is SGDLS, CDR2 YYNGEE. V was cut by 6 bases and J by 6 bases, with 15 bases left in between. The CDR3 loop spans 14 amino acids. CDR3 sequence (DNA): TGTGCCAGCACCGGACAGCCTTCTTCCGGGGAGCTGTTTTTT. Translation gives CASTGQPSSGELFF.

This rearrangement joins TRBV19 to TRBJ2-1; a weak D match, TRBD1 (6 bases). This CDR3 is 15 amino acids long. Trimming removed 5 bases from V and 7 bases from J, with 18 bases in between. CDR1 LNHDA and CDR2 SQIVND come from the germline V gene (reference sequence). The CDR3 DNA reads as TGTGCCAGTAGTCCCCGAGGTACAGGGCGTAATGAGCAGTTCTTC. Encoded protein: CASSPRGTGRNEQFF. The full variable domain, rest sourced from reference TRBV19 and TRBJ2-1, is DGGITQSPKYLFRKEGQNVTLSCEQNLNHDAMYWYRQDPGQGLRLIYYSQIVNDFQKGDIAEGYSVSREKKESFPLTVTSAQKNPTAFYLCASSPRGTGRNEQFFGPGTRLTVL.

The V and J genes are TRBV5-6 and TRBJ1-2; D might be TRBD1 (6 bases). The V gene's germline CDR1 is SGHDT and CDR2 YYEEEE. V was clipped by 0 bases and J by 7 bases, with 16 bases between them. CDR3 length: 15 amino acids. The chain's CDR3 is CASSLVDRSAFGYTF. The CDR3 DNA follows: TGTGCCAGCAGCTTGGTTGACAGGTCAGCATTTGGCTACACCTTC. Variable domain in full (rest from reference TRBV5-6 and TRBJ1-2): DAGVTQSPTHLIKTRGQQVTLRCSPKSGHDTVSWYQQALGQGPQFIFQYYEEEERQRGNFPDRFSGHQFPNYSSELNVNALLLGDSALYLCASSLVDRSAFGYTFGSGTRLTVV.

V and J are TRBV7-3 and TRBJ2-3; 15 nucleotides align to TRBD2. Germline lookup yields CDR1 SGHTA and CDR2 FQGTGA. After removal of 5 bases from V and 9 bases from J, the junction contained 9 bases not matched to a gene. The CDR3 is 16 amino acids. The CDR3 nucleotides read TGTGCCAGCAGCGCGGGACTAGCGGGAGGATTCGACACGCAGTATTTT. Translation: CASSAGLAGGFDTQYF.

This CDR3 reads CASSRPGQSSYEQYF. The CDR3 DNA follows: TGTGCCAGCAGCCGCCCGGGACAGTCCTCCTACGAGCAGTACTTC. The chain has TRBV6-5 and TRBJ2-7; 7 nucleotides align to TRBD1. V lost 6 bases to trimming and J lost 0 bases; unmatched junction nucleotides: 8. The length of the CDR3 is 15 residues. Looked up from germline, CDR1 is MNHEY and CDR2 is SVGAGI.

The rearrangement links TRBV7-3 to TRBJ2-5; D not certain. Germline V gives CDR1 SGHTA, CDR2 FQGTGA. With 5 bases removed from V and 0 bases from J, the gap between germline ends came to 10 bases. CDR3 length: 14 residues. The CDR3 reads CASSPAENQETQYF. CDR3 coding DNA: TGTGCCAGCAGCCCCGCGGAAAACCAAGAGACCCAGTACTTC.

This chain links TRBV9 with TRBJ2-3; D possibly corresponds to TRBD2 (6 bases). Per the germline V gene, CDR1 is SGDLS and CDR2 is YYNGEE. V was clipped by 6 bases and J by 2 bases, with 10 bases between them. The CDR3 has 13 residues. The CDR3 bases are TGTGCCAGCAATGCGGGGAACACAGATACGCAGTATTTT. Protein sequence: CASNAGNTDTQYF.

CDR3 sequence reads: CASSLPGLAINEQFF. CDR3 nucleotide sequence: TGTGCCAGCAGCTTGCCGGGACTAGCTATAAATGAGCAGTTCTTC. This chain links TRBV11-1 with TRBJ2-1; 9 bases match TRBD2. V trimming: 3 bases; J trimming: 7 bases; junction bases outside the gene matches: 7. The CDR3 runs to 15 residues. The germline V gene has CDR1 SGHAT and CDR2 FQDESV (reference sequence).

V is TRBV4-2 and J is TRBJ1-1; maybe TRBD1 (5 bases). Trimming took 4 bases from V and 8 from J, leaving 20 bases between them. CDR1 and CDR2 (germline): LGHNA, YNFKEQ. The CDR3 consists of 15 residues. The CDR3 DNA follows: TGTGCCAGCAGCCTTACATCGGGACGGGAGACCGAAGCTTTCTTT. Amino acid sequence: CASSLTSGRETEAFF.

The rearrangement joins TRBV7-2 to TRBJ2-1; 7 bases are a match to TRBD1. The CDR3 extends over 14 amino acids. CDR1 and CDR2 (germline): SGHTA, FQGNSA. The V segment lost 3 bases and the J segment 8 bases; nucleotides outside the gene matches: 7. CDR3 bases: TGTGCCAGCAGCTTGAGGCAGGGGGTCGATGAGCAGTTCTTC. Protein sequence: CASSLRQGVDEQFF.

V is TRBV7-3 and J is TRBJ2-3; 9 bases agree with TRBD2. V was pared by 8 bases and J by 6 bases, with 18 bases of the junction left unmatched. The germline V gene encodes CDR1 SGHTA and CDR2 FQGTGA. This CDR3 region has 17 residues. The CDR3: CASASPLAGGLGDTQYF. Written as DNA, the CDR3 is TGTGCCAGCGCGTCCCCCCTGGCGGGGGGGCTGGGCGATACGCAGTATTTT.

CDR3 sequence (DNA): TGTGCCAGCGTCCCTACAGGGGGCTTAGGTTTTAGCAATCAGCCCCAGCATTTT. Its protein product is CASVPTGGLGFSNQPQHF. The chain uses TRBV5-4 and TRBJ1-5; 9 bases are shared with TRBD1. The germline V gene has CDR1 SGHNT and CDR2 YYREEE (reference sequence). J was trimmed by 0 bases and V by 7 bases; bases with no gene match: 14. There are 18 residues in the CDR3.

Comments on this clone: Other DNA variants within this sample encode the same CDR3. J is TRBJ1-5 and V is TRBV18; D gene uncertain. The V gene lost 6 bases and the J gene lost 4 bases, with 13 bases spanning the gap. CDR1 is KGHSH, CDR2 LQKENI, per germline. The CDR3 sequence is 14 residues long. This CDR3 is CASSPGGRNQPQHF. The CDR3 nucleotides read TGTGCCAGCTCCCCCGGAGGGAGGAATCAGCCCCAGCATTTT.

This chain connects TRBV5-5 to TRBJ1-2; 9 nucleotides match TRBD1. The CDR3 runs 16 residues. The ends lost 4 bases at V and 4 bases at J; junction bases unmatched: 11. The germline CDR1 and CDR2 sequences are SGHKS and YYEKEE (reference sequence). The CDR3 coding sequence is TGTGCCAGCAGCAGCCCATCCGGGACAGGGATCTATGGCTACACCTTC. It yields the protein CASSSPSGTGIYGYTF.

The chain joins TRBV30 to TRBJ2-1, with 12 bases aligning to TRBD2. The CDR3 is made up of 14 amino acids. Germline CDR1 is GTSNPN and CDR2 is SVGIG (reference sequence). The V and J ends lost 5 bases and 4 bases, in that order; junction bases with no gene match: 3. CDR3 DNA sequence: TGTGCCTGGTCGGGACTAGCGGGTTACAATGAGCAGTTCTTC. This sequence encodes CAWSGLAGYNEQFF.

The chain combines TRBV5-1 with TRBJ2-7, with D possibly being TRBD1 (6 bases). In germline, CDR1 is SGHRS, CDR2 YFSETQ. The CDR3 is 16 residues long. With 2 bases removed from V and 2 bases from J, the gap between germline ends came to 17 bases. The chain's CDR3 is CASSFSVGGETYEQYF. The CDR3 DNA is TGCGCCAGCAGCTTCTCGGTAGGGGGAGAAACCTACGAGCAGTACTTC.

V is TRBV19 and J is TRBJ1-3, with 8 positions matching TRBD1. The CDR3 is made up of 15 amino acids. The germline V gene has CDR1 LNHDA and CDR2 SQIVND (reference sequence). Losses at the gene ends were 4 bases for V and 3 bases for J; bases not matched to a gene: 5. The CDR3 DNA reads as TGTGCCAGTAGTACTTCGACAGGGGTTGGAAACACCATATATTTT. The encoded protein is CASSTSTGVGNTIYF.

V and J are TRBV5-4 and TRBJ2-2; TRBD2 matches 9 bases. Trimming at V came to 1 base and at J to 0 bases, leaving 1 base not matched to a gene. Germline V gene sequence: CDR1 SGHNT, CDR2 YYREEE (reference sequence). This CDR3 is 16 amino acids long. Written as DNA, the CDR3 is TGTGCCAGCAGCTTGCCTAGCGGGGCGAACACCGGGGAGCTGTTTTTT. It encodes CASSLPSGANTGELFF.

The J gene is TRBJ1-1, the V gene TRBV28; the D gene is possibly TRBD1 (6 bases). Germline CDR1 is MDHEN and CDR2 is SYDVKM. The V gene lost 10 bases and the J gene lost 0 bases, with 12 bases spanning the gap. CDR3 length: 13 residues. Here the CDR3 DNA reads TGTGCCACCCTGGGACACGTGAACACTGAAGCTTTCTTT. As protein: CATLGHVNTEAFF.

This clone has a single count. The rearrangement joins TRBV7-2 to TRBJ2-5; D perhaps matches TRBD1 (6 bases). The germline gives CDR1 SGHTA, CDR2 FQGNSA. This CDR3 is 15 amino acids long. V dropped 5 bases and J dropped 4 bases, with 17 bases sitting between them. This chain's CDR3 is CASSPGHKVRETQYF. CDR3 in DNA: TGTGCCAGCAGCCCGGGACACAAAGTACGAGAGACCCAGTACTTC.

The chain combines TRBV7-9 with TRBJ2-3; TRBD2 matches 9 bases. CDR3 size: 17 residues. Germline V gene data show CDR1 as SEHNR and CDR2 as FQNEAQ (reference sequence). With 5 bases clipped from V and 5 bases from J, the junction kept 14 bases outside the gene matches. CDR3 sequence: CASSQIRLAGNGDTQYF. The CDR3 region has the DNA TGTGCCAGCAGCCAGATTCGGCTAGCGGGGAACGGAGATACGCAGTATTTT.